The TCR beta chain described here comes from a study of T cells after yellow fever vaccination. This clonotype was counted a few times. The antigen remains undetermined. Conversion of TCR transcripts into cDNA relied on 5'RACE template switching, which added a universal primer site and UMIs. TCRdb redid the calling of the 5' RACE reads with MiXCR, one entry per CDR3 protein. The data contain 150,000 to 200,000 distinct CDR3 sequences, roughly a tenth of them singletons. Study-level results: Contaminants from the bulk population, in the form of abundant clonotypes, could be found in FACS-sorted repertoires.

The specimen was CD8+ T cells sorted from PBMCs, collected 45 days after the yellow fever booster vaccination. The sequence was collected from a man aged 18-30 years who received the YFV17D yellow fever vaccine.

The CDR3 DNA reads TGCGCCAGCAGCCAAGGTGTACAGGGTAAGACTGAAGCTTTCTTT. This translates into CASSQGVQGKTEAFF. The genes are TRBV4-1 and TRBJ1-1, with D tentatively TRBD1 (6 bases). This CDR3 has 15 residues. Germline CDR1 reads MGHRA; CDR2 reads YSYEKL. V was cut by 1 base and J by 5 bases, with 14 bases left in between.